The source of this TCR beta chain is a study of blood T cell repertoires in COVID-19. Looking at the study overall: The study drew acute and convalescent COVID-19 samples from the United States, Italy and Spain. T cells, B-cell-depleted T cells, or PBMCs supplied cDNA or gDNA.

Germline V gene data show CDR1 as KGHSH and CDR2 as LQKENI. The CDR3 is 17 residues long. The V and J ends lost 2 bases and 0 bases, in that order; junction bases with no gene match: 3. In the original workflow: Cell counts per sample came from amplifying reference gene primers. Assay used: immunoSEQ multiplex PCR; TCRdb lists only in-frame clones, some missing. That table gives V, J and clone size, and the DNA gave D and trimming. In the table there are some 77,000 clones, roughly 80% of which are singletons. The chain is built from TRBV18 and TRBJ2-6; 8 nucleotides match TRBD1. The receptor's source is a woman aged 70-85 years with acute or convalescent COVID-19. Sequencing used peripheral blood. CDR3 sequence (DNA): TGTGCCAGCTCACCATTGGGACAGGTCTCTGGGGCCAACGTCCTGACTTTC. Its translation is CASSPLGQVSGANVLTF.